This T cell receptor beta chain was found in a study of early T cells in non-severe SARS-CoV-2 infection. Study context: Chains were not paired, and sequencing was done on bulk RNA from unsorted whole blood.

The study's findings and limits: The matching step, a VDJdb search, favored anti-spike CD8 responses and missed private and CD4 specificities.

Comment on this clonotype: Its matching antigen is unknown.

Researchers attached unique molecular identifiers to individual cDNA molecules. TCRdb re-derived calls from the 5' RACE reads in MiXCR, one entry per CDR3 protein. The table lists 80,000 or so distinct CDR3 sequences, roughly an eighth of them singletons, with 3% in the top ten. The CDR3 consists of 15 residues. The V end was cut by 3 bases, the J end by 1 base, with 9 bases between. What was sequenced was whole blood. The source of this sequence is an adult who was a healthcare worker with PCR-confirmed SARS-CoV-2 infection or an uninfected control (not recorded which). The gene calls are TRBV12-3 or TRBV12-4 and TRBJ1-4; TRBD1 is a possible D gene (5 bases). In nucleotides, the CDR3 is TGTGCCAGCAGTTTTGGGGGTCGAACTAATGAAAAACTGTTTTTT. Translating it yields CASSFGGRTNEKLFF.